Below, 29 T cell receptor beta chains from the same sample are listed, as sequenced in a study of T cells in Graves' hyperthyroidism and ophthalmopathy. The source material, RNA transcripts, was used to amplify TCR beta CDR3 regions. Researchers ran a first-round RT-PCR on the TCR CDR3 using the HTBI primer set. TCRdb reprocessed the multiplex PCR reads via MiXCR and lists one record per CDR3 protein. The data contain around 690,000 distinct CDR3 sequences, 17% of them singletons. The specimen sequenced was blood. The source of these receptors is a man over 45 with Graves' hyperthyroidism.

V and J are TRBV12-3 or TRBV12-4 and TRBJ1-1; no clear D. The CDR3 covers 11 residues. V lost 3 bases and J lost 12, with 11 bases in between. The CDR3 DNA follows: TGTGCCAGCAGTTTTCGTGGTATGTCTTTCTTT. Encoded protein: CASSFRGMSFF.

Ten or more counts support this clonotype. The rearrangement links TRBV7-9 to TRBJ2-1; 8 positions agree with TRBD2. From germline, CDR1 is SEHNR and CDR2 FQNEAQ (reference sequence). J lost 6 bases, V lost 6 bases, and 10 bases had no gene match. This CDR3 is built from 15 residues. CDR3 bases: TGTGCCAGCAGGAGCGGGACTAGTATCCCCAATGAGCAGTTCTTC. As protein: CASRSGTSIPNEQFF.

This clonotype was seen a few times. The rearrangement uses TRBV9 and TRBJ1-1; TRBD1 is a possible D gene (6 bases). The length of the CDR3 is 14 residues. Germline CDR1 reads SGDLS; CDR2 reads YYNGEE. V lost 4 bases to trimming and J lost 7 bases, with 17 bases between them. CDR3 sequence reads: CASSFAPDRGEAFF. For the CDR3, the DNA is TGTGCCAGCAGCTTCGCTCCGGACAGAGGTGAAGCTTTCTTT.

This clonotype was counted at least ten times. The rearrangement links TRBV27 to TRBJ2-1; 14 positions agree with TRBD2. The CDR3 spans 14 residues. V lost 5 bases to trimming and J lost 12 bases; unmatched junction nucleotides: 6. Germline V gene sequence: CDR1 MNHEY, CDR2 SMNVEV (reference sequence). CDR3 nucleotide sequence: TGTGCCAGCAGTGCCGGGACTAGCGGGAGCGGGCAGTTCTTC. It codes for CASSAGTSGSGQFF.

This clonotype has just a few counts. The genes are TRBV5-1 and TRBJ2-7; 7 nucleotides match TRBD2. The CDR3 runs to 15 residues. The J segment lost 3 bases and the V segment lost 1 base, leaving 7 bases of the junction unmatched. The germline CDR1 and CDR2 sequences are SGHRS and YFSETQ. The DNA of the CDR3 is TGCGCCAGCAGCTTGAGTGCGGGAGTGAACTACGAGCAGTACTTC. Translated, it gives CASSLSAGVNYEQYF.

This clonotype was observed a few times. The V and J genes are TRBV28 and TRBJ2-1, with TRBD1 matching over 11 bases. CDR1 MDHEN and CDR2 SYDVKM come from the germline V gene. Trimming removed 6 bases from V and 5 bases from J; junction bases left unmatched: 6. The CDR3 has 15 amino acids. The CDR3 region has the DNA TGTGCCAGCAGGGGACAGGGGGTGGGGCACAATGAGCAGTTCTTC. This codes for CASRGQGVGHNEQFF.

The chain carries TRBV2 and TRBJ2-1; D uncertain. This CDR3 has 15 residues. Germline-derived CDR1 and CDR2 are SNHLY and FYNNEI. V lost 7 bases to trimming and J lost 5 bases, with 18 bases between them. CDR3 in amino acids: CASKNSETPNNEQFF. CDR3 nucleotide sequence: TGTGCCAGCAAGAATTCGGAGACGCCGAACAATGAGCAGTTCTTC.

The V gene is TRBV19, the J gene TRBJ2-1; TRBD1 or TRBD2 may be the D gene (6 bases each). The CDR3 has 16 residues. With 7 bases removed from V and 0 bases from J, the gap between germline ends came to 16 bases. CDR1 LNHDA and CDR2 SQIVND come from the germline V gene (reference sequence). The CDR3 is CASIKGGSGSYNEQFF. The CDR3 nucleotides read TGTGCCAGTATCAAGGGGGGATCGGGCTCCTACAATGAGCAGTTCTTC.

The chain carries TRBV9 and TRBJ2-1; 9 nucleotides line up with TRBD2. CDR1 is SGDLS, CDR2 YYNGEE, per germline. The ends lost 2 bases at V and 8 bases at J; junction bases unmatched: 14. CDR3 length: 17 amino acids. CDR3 sequence: CASSVTPLAGGPYEQFF. The CDR3 bases are TGTGCCAGCAGCGTGACCCCTCTTGCGGGAGGGCCTTATGAGCAGTTCTTC.

This clonotype appeared many times. This chain connects TRBV20-1 to TRBJ2-5; 8 nucleotides align to TRBD2. With V trimmed by 0 bases and J by 2 bases, 5 bases remained unmatched. This CDR3 is 15 amino acids long. CDR1 DFQATT and CDR2 SNEGSKA come from the germline V gene (reference sequence). DNA for the CDR3: TGCAGTGCTAGAGAGATAGCGGGGATGCAAGAGACCCAGTACTTC. It yields the protein CSAREIAGMQETQYF.

This clonotype was recorded at least ten times. The V and J genes are TRBV6-2 or TRBV6-3 and TRBJ2-1; 7 nucleotides agree with TRBD2. Unmatched junction bases numbered 7, after V lost 7 bases and J lost 4 bases. Germline CDR1 MNHEY, CDR2 SVGEGT. The CDR3 is 14 amino acids. The CDR3 DNA reads TGTGCCAGCATGGGCGGGAGTCCTTACAATGAGCAGTTCTTC. Encoded protein: CASMGGSPYNEQFF.

This clonotype was observed many times. The V and J genes are TRBV11-2 and TRBJ2-7; D is undetermined. The CDR3 extends over 13 amino acids. V lost 4 bases to trimming and J lost 3 bases, with 10 bases between them. The germline CDR1 and CDR2 sequences are SGHAT and FQNNGV. For the CDR3, the DNA is TGTGCCAGCAGCTCATCCTCCGGCTACGAGCAGTACTTC. Its protein product is CASSSSSGYEQYF.

This clonotype has a count of ten or more. The gene calls are TRBV29-1 and TRBJ1-1, with TRBD1 identical over 12 bases. Germline assignment: CDR1 SQVTM and CDR2 ANQGSEA. V was pared by 5 bases and J by 3 bases, with 7 bases of the junction left unmatched. The CDR3 is 15 amino acids. In DNA form, the CDR3 reads TGCAGCGTTTCCGGGACAGGGGGCAAGTACACTGAAGCTTTCTTT. Amino acid sequence: CSVSGTGGKYTEAFF.

Ten or more counts support this clonotype. The gene calls are TRBV6-2 or TRBV6-3 and TRBJ2-1, with 10 nucleotides matching TRBD2. The germline gives CDR1 MNHEY, CDR2 SVGEGT. The V and J ends lost 3 bases and 0 bases, in that order; junction bases with no gene match: 11. This CDR3 has 19 residues. In DNA form, the CDR3 reads TGTGCCAGCAGTTATTCCAGACGAGCGGGAGGGCCCTCCTACAATGAGCAGTTCTTC. It is translated as CASSYSRRAGGPSYNEQFF.

This chain connects TRBV28 to TRBJ2-7, with 12 bases aligning to TRBD1. CDR3 length: 16 amino acids. Germline lookup yields CDR1 MDHEN and CDR2 SYDVKM. V lost 4 bases, J lost 6 bases, and 10 bases stayed unmatched. The CDR3 sequence: CASSSGTGGLEGEQYF. The DNA for the CDR3 is TGTGCCAGCAGTTCTGGGACAGGGGGCTTGGAGGGCGAGCAGTACTTC.

The chain has TRBV18 and TRBJ2-1; TRBD2 might be the D (6 bases). V lost 3 bases and J 0 bases, leaving 12 bases between the germline ends. The germline CDR1 and CDR2 sequences are KGHSH and LQKENI. The CDR3 consists of 16 residues. The CDR3 DNA reads TGTGCCAGCTCACCGCGAGCGGGTCCCTCCTACAATGAGCAGTTCTTC. It specifies CASSPRAGPSYNEQFF.

This clonotype has only a few counts. The chain combines TRBV10-3 with TRBJ1-1; TRBD1 is a possible D gene (6 bases). Germline V gene lookup returns CDR1 ENHRY and CDR2 SYGVKD. V was shortened by 5 bases and J by 1 base, with 14 bases between the two germline ends. This CDR3 has 15 amino acids. The CDR3 DNA is TGTGCCATCAGTCCCACAGGGACCCCGAACACTGAAGCTTTCTTT. This translates into CAISPTGTPNTEAFF.

This clonotype was found many times. The chain recombines TRBV20-1 with TRBJ2-5, with unresolved D. Germline values: CDR1 DFQATT, CDR2 SNEGSKA (reference sequence). The CDR3 runs 14 residues. The ends were cut back, 0 bases at V and 4 bases at J, with 12 bases in the middle. CDR3 nucleotide sequence: TGCAGTGCTAGAGACGCCTGGGCCCGAGAGACCCAGTACTTC. This translates into CSARDAWARETQYF.

This clonotype was counted at least ten times. This sequence joins TRBV7-3 and TRBJ2-2; 12 nucleotides agree with TRBD2. The CDR3 length is 19 residues. Germline lookup yields CDR1 SGHTA and CDR2 FQGTGA. V shed 2 bases and J 4 bases; nucleotides not matched to a gene: 11. CDR3 nucleotide sequence: TGTGCCAGCAGCTTATTCGCTAGCGGGAGGGCCGGAGGCACCGGGGAGCTGTTTTTT. This translates into CASSLFASGRAGGTGELFF.

This clonotype was seen ten or more times. V and J are TRBV2 and TRBJ2-7; 10 bases are a match to TRBD1. CDR1 is SNHLY, CDR2 FYNNEI, per germline. V dropped 4 bases and J dropped 5; count of bases not matched to a gene: 8. The CDR3 is 15 residues long. CDR3 nucleotides: TGTGCCAGCAGTGGCCGACAGGGGGCCGAAAACGAGCAGTACTTC. Amino acid sequence: CASSGRQGAENEQYF.

The sample holds many counts of this clonotype. The gene calls are TRBV7-2 and TRBJ1-5; no firm D call. Germline CDR1 is SGHTA and CDR2 is FQGNSA. This CDR3 is 13 amino acids long. With 1 base removed from V and 4 bases from J, the gap between germline ends came to 5 bases. CDR3 sequence: CASSLGRNQPQHF. In DNA form, the CDR3 reads TGTGCCAGCAGCTTAGGACGAAATCAGCCCCAGCATTTT.

This clonotype has at least ten counts. The chain is built from TRBV28 and TRBJ1-1, with D unresolved. V was shortened by 3 bases and J by 5 bases, with 7 bases between the two germline ends. Germline V CDR1 and CDR2: MDHEN, SYDVKM. The length of the CDR3 is 12 residues. The CDR3: CASSFQLTEAFF. In DNA, the CDR3 is TGTGCCAGCAGTTTCCAACTAACTGAAGCTTTCTTT.

This clonotype came up many times. This chain connects TRBV19 to TRBJ2-1, with 7 bases identical to TRBD1. CDR1 is LNHDA, CDR2 SQIVND, per germline (reference sequence). V was clipped by 7 bases and J by 0 bases; unmatched bases: 6. The CDR3 totals 15 residues. The chain's CDR3 is CASTKRQGSYNEQFF. The CDR3 DNA reads as TGTGCCAGTACCAAGCGACAGGGCTCCTACAATGAGCAGTTCTTC.

This clonotype was detected many times. The chain recombines TRBV14 with TRBJ2-7, with no clear D. CDR3 length: 14 residues. Germline V gene sequence: CDR1 SGHDN, CDR2 FVKESK. V dropped 4 bases and J dropped 2 bases, with 12 bases sitting between them. The CDR3: CASSPRTGPYEQYF. The CDR3 region has the DNA TGTGCCAGCAGCCCTAGGACGGGCCCCTACGAGCAGTACTTC.

This chain uses TRBV6-1 with TRBJ1-2; D is unresolved. Trimming took off 1 base at V and 2 bases at J, with 8 bases between the two ends. Germline CDR1 MNHNS, CDR2 SASEGT. This CDR3 spans 14 amino acids. The CDR3 nucleotides read TGTGCCAGCAGTGAAGAAGCCTTCAACTATGGCTACACCTTC. This gives the protein CASSEEAFNYGYTF.

This clonotype was detected many times. The rearrangement joins TRBV5-1 to TRBJ1-6; unclear D gene. Trimming removed 0 bases from V and 6 bases from J, with 4 bases in between. Germline lookup yields CDR1 SGHRS and CDR2 YFSETQ. This CDR3 spans 13 amino acids. This CDR3 is CASSLAGNSPLHF. CDR3 nucleotide sequence: TGCGCCAGCAGCTTGGCCGGTAATTCACCCCTCCACTTT.

Here the CDR3 DNA reads TGTGCCAGCAGTTTGGAGGGGGTCAACGAGCAGTACTTC. Translated: CASSLEGVNEQYF. The chain combines TRBV28 with TRBJ2-7; possibly TRBD1 or TRBD2 for D (6 bases each). The V gene lost 3 bases and the J gene lost 5 bases, with 11 bases spanning the gap. The CDR3 has 13 residues. Looked up from germline, CDR1 is MDHEN and CDR2 is SYDVKM.

At least ten counts were recorded for this clonotype. This chain uses TRBV27 with TRBJ1-1; D gene uncertain. CDR3 length: 13 residues. Trimming took 8 bases from V and 1 from J, leaving 11 bases between them. Germline assignment: CDR1 MNHEY and CDR2 SMNVEV (reference sequence). The DNA for the CDR3 is TGTGCCAGCCGTAACGCAGAGAACACTGAAGCTTTCTTT. Residues: CASRNAENTEAFF.

This clonotype was recorded at least ten times. The chain joins TRBV12-3 or TRBV12-4 to TRBJ2-3, with TRBD2 as a possible D gene (5 bases). V was pared by 5 bases and J by 2 bases, with 11 bases between. CDR3 length equals 14 residues. CDR3 residues: CASSGTGYTDTQYF. The CDR3 DNA follows: TGTGCCAGCAGTGGAACGGGATACACAGATACGCAGTATTTT.